This TCR beta chain was sequenced in a study of T-cell memory formation after mild COVID-19. After removal of 0 bases from V and 7 bases from J, the junction contained 8 bases not matched to a gene. CDR1 and CDR2 from the germline V gene are DFQATT and SNEGSKA (reference sequence). This CDR3 has 14 residues. Study-wide results and limits: What remained unconfirmed was the SARS-CoV-2 specificity of second-wave clones peaking on day 37. CD4+ bias marked clones expanding day 15 to 37, unlike balanced contracting clones. Prior to infection, memory already included some responding clones, suggesting cross-reactive memory joined.

This clonotype was picked up many times. Its cognate antigen is unknown. TCRdb reanalysed the 5' RACE reads using MiXCR and keeps one entry per CDR3 protein. The data show around 30,000 distinct CDR3 sequences, 12% seen once. The J gene is TRBJ2-7, the V gene TRBV20-1; 8 positions match TRBD2. The sample consisted of PBMCs or a T cell subset sorted from them (not recorded which). This sequence originates from an adult woman who had mild COVID-19 (a few samples of this study predate the infection). Cell type and time point are not known. This CDR3 reads CSARDTGGPGEQYF. The CDR3 DNA reads as TGCAGTGCTAGAGATACGGGGGGGCCGGGAGAGCAGTACTTC.